The TCR beta chain under discussion was sequenced for a study of blood T cell repertoires in COVID-19. Libraries were prepared by immunoSEQ multiplex PCR; TCRdb keeps only in-frame clonotypes and omits some of them. The profile covers over 200,000 clones, with roughly 85% appearing a single time and 15% to 20% taken by the ten largest. V lost 1 base, J lost 10 bases, and 8 bases lay in between. CDR1 and CDR2 (germline): SGHNT, YENEEA. This CDR3 comprises 12 residues. A single count supports this clone. The chain employs TRBV11-3 and TRBJ2-1, with D maybe TRBD1 (6 bases). This TCR derives from a man aged 40-49 years who had recovered from COVID-19. The sample consisted of PBMCs or T cells enriched from blood (not recorded which). The CDR3 sequence: CASSLGDTEQFF. The CDR3 DNA follows: TGTGCCAGCAGCTTAGGGGACACGGAGCAGTTCTTC. Using reference TRBV11-3 and TRBJ2-1 for the parts outside the CDR3, the full variable domain is EAGVVQSPRYKIIEKKQPVAFWCNPISGHNTLYWYLQNLGQGPELLIRYENEEAVDDSQLPKDRFSAERLKGVDSTLKIQPAELGDSAVYLCASSLGDTEQFFGPGTRLTVL.